This TCR beta chain is drawn from a study of T cell responses to AZD1222 COVID-19 vaccine (dated by TCRdb to the early 2020s). Broadly, across the study: TCR sequencing was performed for roughly 250 trial participants, of whom some 200 were given two doses of AZD1222 and around 25 were given two doses of MenACWY control vaccine. Enrollment into the trials was organized by age into subgroups of 18-55, 56-69 and 70-plus years, and those subgroups contained approximately 160, 26 and 62 TCR-sequenced participants, respectively. Overall results and qualifications from the work: Conclusions about previously exposed vaccinees are limited, since just a handful of AZD1222 recipients were seropositive for SARS-CoV-2 at baseline. After two AZD1222 doses, both the breadth and the depth of spike-specific TCRs were significantly higher than at day 0 and than in MenACWY recipients. The 56-69-year group was small, and its depth increase did not reach significance, likely because of low power. Most participants were white British and females outnumbered males, and the authors suggested that clonal diversity may have been underestimated. Because no day 14 peak-response samples were available, repertoires were characterized only after the peak T cell response. Reportedly, close to half of the unique spike-specific TCRs recognized epitopes lying outside the regions that are mutated in the B.1.351 and B.1.1.7 variants. Vaccine-associated CD4 TCRs spanned the whole spike protein, with dominant responses in regions 160-218 and 743-854.

As encoded in the germline V gene, CDR1 is SGHRS while CDR2 is YFSETQ. Ends trimmed: V by 0 bases, J by 4 bases; bases unmatched to a gene: 5. Spanning cysteine to phenylalanine, the CDR3 consists of 15 amino acids. The sequence is cut down to CDR3 DNA, 45 bases in frame from base 1. The CDR3 regions of human TCRbeta chains were analyzed by immunosequencing. From the authors' description of their analysis: Repertoire TCRs were matched against a reference library of SARS-CoV-2-specific TCRs generated with the MIRA antigen-specificity platform. Breadth was defined as the fraction of unique TCRs that were SARS-CoV-2-associated. Depth was defined as the fraction of total T cells that were SARS-CoV-2-associated. Using the MIRA data, each spike-specific TCR was mapped to the spike region that the TCR reacts to and placed in a CD4 or CD8 class. Log10-transformed breadth and depth values were compared by one-way ANOVA with Sidak's multiple comparisons tests. What TCRdb holds here is the immuneACCESS table cut down to in-frame rearrangements. Part of the clones is not present; checked against another copy, under half of the missing clones reflect an unresolved V gene, and the others are unexplained. V, J and clone size are taken as reported in that table, and D and trimming were inferred from the DNA itself. Within this sample are 90,000 to 120,000 clones, with 86% of them counted one time only. The ten largest clones capture 3.3% of the sample.

Explained via the paper, the time point label denotes: about 28 days (+/-7) after the second vaccine dose. What this sample's treatment or condition label stands for: meningococcal conjugate vaccine given as trial control. Samples from vaccinated people were obtained from the UK trials COV001 and COV002, which included a single-blind randomized controlled phase 2/3 trial of AZD1222 (ChAdOx1 nCoV-19) in healthy adults. For TCRbeta chain sequencing, PBMC samples were collected from trial participants at day 0 and at day 28 after the second dose. Note on this clone: This clone's antigen is unknown. Qualities for individual bases were not recorded, and no much larger clone is one base off.

This sequence was found in an adult who received the MenACWY meningococcal vaccine as a control. The sample in question was peripheral blood, obtained 28 days after the second dose of the MenACWY control vaccine. The V and J segments used are TRBV5-1 and TRBJ1-2; the junction holds 8 bases that match TRBD1. The nucleotides read TGCGCCAGCAGCTTGGCCAGGGGGCGCGGCTATGGCTACACCTTC. It encodes CASSLARGRGYGYTF.